One sample yielded the 13 T cell receptor beta chains listed below, sequenced in a study of graft-versus-host responses after intestinal transplantation. Profiling relied on immunoSEQ multiplex PCR, and the TCRdb table lists in-frame clones only, not all of them. The sample has fewer than 100,000 clones, about 82% seen once; the top ten hold 1.4%. The sample here was PBMCs, taken 255 days after intestinal transplant. The source is a human patient who received an intestinal transplant, so some T cells may come from the graft donor.

The chain recombines TRBV6-1 with TRBJ2-7; D is uncertain. The germline gives CDR1 MNHNS, CDR2 SASEGT. The V and J ends lost 0 bases and 7 bases respectively, with 10 bases between them. This CDR3 has 13 residues. The CDR3: CASSEASGWEQYV. The CDR3 DNA follows: TGTGCCAGCAGTGAAGCGTCAGGTTGGGAGCAGTACGTC.

This chain connects TRBV5-8 to TRBJ1-1; D not resolved. This CDR3 is built from 11 residues. Looked up from germline, CDR1 is SGHTS and CDR2 is YDEGEE. V was pared by 4 bases and J by 1 base, with 2 bases between. CDR3 residues: CASSPNTEAFF. The CDR3 DNA follows: TGTGCCAGCAGCCCGAACACTGAAGCTTTCTTT.

The chain links TRBV9 to TRBJ2-1, with D possibly matching TRBD2 (6 bases). The CDR3 extends over 15 amino acids. Germline V gene lookup returns CDR1 SGDLS and CDR2 YYNGEE. Deletions cut 0 bases from V and 9 bases from J, with 16 bases between. CDR3 in amino acids: CASSVVSGWASEQFF. The DNA of the CDR3 is TGTGCCAGCAGCGTAGTCAGCGGGTGGGCTAGTGAGCAGTTCTTC.

This chain links TRBV30 with TRBJ1-1, with D maybe TRBD1 (5 bases). The germline V gene encodes CDR1 GTSNPN and CDR2 SVGIG (reference sequence). This CDR3 has 16 residues. Trimming shortened V by 1 base and J by 2 bases, and 17 bases separated the two germline ends. The CDR3 bases are TGTGCCTGGAGTGGCAGACGGACAAGGGGCAACACTGAAGCTTTCTTT. Residues: CAWSGRRTRGNTEAFF. Based on the CDR3 plus reference TRBV30 and TRBJ1-1, the full variable domain is SQTIHQWPATLVQPVGSPLSLECTVEGTSNPNLYWYRQAAGRGLQLLFYSVGIGQISSEVPQNLSASRPQDRQFILSSKKLLLSDSGFYLCAWSGRRTRGNTEAFFGQGTRLTVV.

The CDR3 spells CASSSVTGTNEKLFF. CDR3 nucleotides: TGCGCCAGCAGCTCAGTGACAGGGACTAATGAAAAACTGTTTTTT. V usage is TRBV5-1 and J usage is TRBJ1-4; 7 nucleotides line up with TRBD1. The V and J ends lost 3 bases and 2 bases, in that order; junction bases with no gene match: 4. The CDR3 spans 15 residues. Germline CDR1 reads SGHRS; CDR2 reads YFSETQ.

V gene TRBV6-1 combines with J gene TRBJ1-6, with D possibly TRBD1 on 5 matching bases. Germline loops: CDR1 MNHNS, CDR2 SASEGT. V lost 6 bases and J lost 7, with 10 bases in between. The CDR3 has 13 residues. The CDR3 region has the DNA TGTGCCAGCAGGCGACAGTACAATTCACCCCTCCACTTT. It translates to CASRRQYNSPLHF.

Only one count was recorded for this clone. This rearrangement joins TRBV29-1 to TRBJ1-2; 7 nucleotides agree with TRBD1. The CDR3 loop spans 12 amino acids. Germline V gene sequence: CDR1 SQVTM, CDR2 ANQGSEA. V lost 5 bases, J lost 8 bases, and 8 bases stayed unmatched. The CDR3 region has the DNA TGCAGCGTTCCGCAGGGGGTTGACGGCTACACCTTC. Translating gives CSVPQGVDGYTF.

This chain uses TRBV6-1 with TRBJ2-3; tentatively, D is TRBD2 (5 bases). V lost 0 bases and J 3 bases, leaving 13 bases between the germline ends. The CDR3 is 16 amino acids. Germline CDR1 reads MNHNS; CDR2 reads SASEGT. The CDR3 region is CASSEARGEGTDTQYF. In DNA form, the CDR3 reads TGTGCCAGCAGTGAAGCGCGTGGTGAGGGAACAGATACGCAGTATTTT.

CDR3 loop: CASGINYRGTDTQYF. In DNA form, the CDR3 reads TGTGCCAGCGGCATAAATTACAGGGGTACAGATACGCAGTATTTT. This sequence joins TRBV2 and TRBJ2-3, with TRBD1 matching 7 bases. The CDR3 covers 15 residues. The ends lost 8 bases at V and 3 bases at J; junction bases unmatched: 11. In germline, CDR1 is SNHLY, CDR2 FYNNEI.

This chain joins TRBV19 and TRBJ1-1; perhaps TRBD1 as D (5 bases). The CDR3 is 12 amino acids. Germline V gene data show CDR1 as LNHDA and CDR2 as SQIVND (reference sequence). Trimming removed 7 bases from V and 4 bases from J, with 10 bases in between. In DNA form, the CDR3 reads TGTGCCAGTATTTGGGGGACCACTGAAGCTTTCTTT. Translating it yields CASIWGTTEAFF.

The chain carries TRBV7-9 and TRBJ2-7, with TRBD1 matching over 8 bases. J was trimmed by 2 bases and V by 4 bases; bases with no gene match: 10. This CDR3 contains 16 residues. Germline V lookup: CDR1 SEHNR, CDR2 FQNEAQ (reference sequence). The CDR3 region is CASSSPGQGNPYEQYF. For the CDR3, the DNA is TGTGCCAGCAGCTCCCCCGGACAGGGTAATCCCTACGAGCAGTACTTC.

The rearrangement uses TRBV11-2 and TRBJ1-4; no reliable D call. The V and J ends lost 1 base and 7 bases respectively, with 10 bases between them. The CDR3 totals 14 residues. Germline CDR1 SGHAT, CDR2 FQNNGV. The CDR3 DNA sequence: TGTGCCAGCAGCTTAGGTCGGAAAGGTGAAAAACTGTTTTTT. Translation: CASSLGRKGEKLFF.

The gene calls are TRBV27 and TRBJ1-6; D is undetermined. The V and J ends lost 2 bases and 5 bases respectively, with 16 bases between them. The length of the CDR3 is 17 residues. Germline V gives CDR1 MNHEY, CDR2 SMNVEV (reference sequence). The CDR3 spells CASSLRLGRSNNSPLHF. The CDR3 region has the DNA TGTGCCAGCAGTTTACGCCTAGGACGGAGTAATAATTCACCCCTCCACTTT.